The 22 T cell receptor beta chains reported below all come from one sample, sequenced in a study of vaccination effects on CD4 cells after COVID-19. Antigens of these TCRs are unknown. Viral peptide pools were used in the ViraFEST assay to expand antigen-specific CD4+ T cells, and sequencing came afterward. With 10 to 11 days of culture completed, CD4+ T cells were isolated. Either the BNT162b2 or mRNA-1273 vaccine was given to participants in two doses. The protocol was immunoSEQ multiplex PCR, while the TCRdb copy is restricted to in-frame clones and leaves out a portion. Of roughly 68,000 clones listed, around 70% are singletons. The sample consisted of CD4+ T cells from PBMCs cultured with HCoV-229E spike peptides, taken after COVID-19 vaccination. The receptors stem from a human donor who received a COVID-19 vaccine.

The CDR3 coding sequence is TGTGCCAGCAGTCTCGGGCGCCAGCGACAAGAGACCCAGTACTTC. Translating it yields CASSLGRQRQETQYF. The rearrangement joins TRBV6-5 to TRBJ2-5; D not certain. V shed 5 bases and J shed 2 bases, with 15 bases lying between them. From germline, CDR1 is MNHEY and CDR2 SVGAGI. The CDR3 length is 15 residues.

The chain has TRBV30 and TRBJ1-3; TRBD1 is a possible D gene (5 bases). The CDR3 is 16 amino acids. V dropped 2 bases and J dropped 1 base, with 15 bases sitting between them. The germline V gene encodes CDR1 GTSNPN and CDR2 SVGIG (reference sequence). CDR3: CAWSPPGLSSGNTIYF. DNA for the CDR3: TGTGCCTGGAGTCCCCCGGGACTCAGTTCTGGAAACACCATATATTTT.

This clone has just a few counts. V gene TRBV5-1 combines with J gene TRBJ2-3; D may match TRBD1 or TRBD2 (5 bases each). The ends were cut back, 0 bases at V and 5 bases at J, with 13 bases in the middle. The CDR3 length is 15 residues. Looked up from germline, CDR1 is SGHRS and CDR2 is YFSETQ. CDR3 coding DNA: TGCGCCAGCAGCTTGGTCGGGGTCCAGGGAGATACGCAGTATTTT. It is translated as CASSLVGVQGDTQYF.

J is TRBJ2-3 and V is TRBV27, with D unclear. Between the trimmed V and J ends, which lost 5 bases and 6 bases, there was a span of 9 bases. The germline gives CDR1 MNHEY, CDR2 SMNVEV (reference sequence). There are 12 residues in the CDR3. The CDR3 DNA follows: TGTGCCAGCAGTCCCGAGTCGGATACGCAGTATTTT. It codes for CASSPESDTQYF.

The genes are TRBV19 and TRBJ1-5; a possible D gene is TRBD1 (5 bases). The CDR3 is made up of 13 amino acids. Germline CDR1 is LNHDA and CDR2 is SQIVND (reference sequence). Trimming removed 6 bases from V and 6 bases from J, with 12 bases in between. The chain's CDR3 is CASRRGSVQPQHF. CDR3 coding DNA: TGTGCCAGTAGAAGGGGTTCGGTTCAGCCCCAGCATTTT. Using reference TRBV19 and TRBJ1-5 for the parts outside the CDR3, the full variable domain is DGGITQSPKYLFRKEGQNVTLSCEQNLNHDAMYWYRQDPGQGLRLIYYSQIVNDFQKGDIAEGYSVSREKKESFPLTVTSAQKNPTAFYLCASRRGSVQPQHFGDGTRLSIL.

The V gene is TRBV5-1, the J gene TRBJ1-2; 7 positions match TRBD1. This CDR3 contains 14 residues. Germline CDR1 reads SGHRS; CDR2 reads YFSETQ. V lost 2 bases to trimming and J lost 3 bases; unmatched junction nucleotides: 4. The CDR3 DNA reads TGCGCCAGCAGCTTAGAGGGGGCGGACTATGGCTACACCTTC. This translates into CASSLEGADYGYTF. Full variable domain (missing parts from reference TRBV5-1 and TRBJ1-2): KAGVTQTPRYLIKTRGQQVTLSCSPISGHRSVSWYQQTPGQGLQFLFEYFSETQRNKGNFPGRFSGRQFSNSRSEMNVSTLELGDSALYLCASSLEGADYGYTFGSGTRLTVV.

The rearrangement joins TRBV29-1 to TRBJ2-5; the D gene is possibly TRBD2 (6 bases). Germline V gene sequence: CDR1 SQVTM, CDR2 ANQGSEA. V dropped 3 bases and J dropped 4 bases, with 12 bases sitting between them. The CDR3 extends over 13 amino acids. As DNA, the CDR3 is TGCAGCGTTGACAGGGAGGCTGGAGAGACCCAGTACTTC. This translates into CSVDREAGETQYF.

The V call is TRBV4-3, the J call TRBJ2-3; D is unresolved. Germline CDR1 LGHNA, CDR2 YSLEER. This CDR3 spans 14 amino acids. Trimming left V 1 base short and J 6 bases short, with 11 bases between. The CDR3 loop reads CASSQGAVGDTQYF. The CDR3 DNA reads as TGCGCCAGCAGCCAAGGGGCGGTGGGTGATACGCAGTATTTT.

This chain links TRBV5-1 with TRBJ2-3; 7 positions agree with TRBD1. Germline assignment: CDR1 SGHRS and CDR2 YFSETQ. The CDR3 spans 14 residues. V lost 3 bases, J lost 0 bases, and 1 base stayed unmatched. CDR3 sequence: CASSWDSSTDTQYF. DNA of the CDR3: TGCGCCAGCAGCTGGGACAGTAGCACAGATACGCAGTATTTT.

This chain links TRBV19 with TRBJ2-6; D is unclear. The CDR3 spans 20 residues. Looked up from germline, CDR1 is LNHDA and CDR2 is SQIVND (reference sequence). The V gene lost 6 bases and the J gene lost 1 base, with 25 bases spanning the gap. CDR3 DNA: TGTGCCAGTAGATCGGACGCAGGTTCCCCAACCCCTTCTGGGGCCAACGTCCTGACTTTC. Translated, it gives CASRSDAGSPTPSGANVLTF. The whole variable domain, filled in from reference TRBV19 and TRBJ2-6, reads DGGITQSPKYLFRKEGQNVTLSCEQNLNHDAMYWYRQDPGQGLRLIYYSQIVNDFQKGDIAEGYSVSREKKESFPLTVTSAQKNPTAFYLCASRSDAGSPTPSGANVLTFGAGSRLTVL.

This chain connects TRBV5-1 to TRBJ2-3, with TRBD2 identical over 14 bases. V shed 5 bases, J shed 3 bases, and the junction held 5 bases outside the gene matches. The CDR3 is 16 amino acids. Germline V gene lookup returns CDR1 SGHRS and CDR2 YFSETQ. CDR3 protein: CASSRTSGGRTDTQYF. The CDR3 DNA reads TGCGCCAGCAGTCGGACTAGCGGGGGGCGAACAGATACGCAGTATTTT.

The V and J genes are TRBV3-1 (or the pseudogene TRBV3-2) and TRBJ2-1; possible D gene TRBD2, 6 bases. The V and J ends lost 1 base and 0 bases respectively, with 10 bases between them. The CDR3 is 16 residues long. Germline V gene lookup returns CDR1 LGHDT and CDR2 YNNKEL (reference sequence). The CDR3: CASSQVGGSSYNEQFF. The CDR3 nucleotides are TGTGCCAGCAGCCAAGTCGGGGGAAGCTCCTACAATGAGCAGTTCTTC.

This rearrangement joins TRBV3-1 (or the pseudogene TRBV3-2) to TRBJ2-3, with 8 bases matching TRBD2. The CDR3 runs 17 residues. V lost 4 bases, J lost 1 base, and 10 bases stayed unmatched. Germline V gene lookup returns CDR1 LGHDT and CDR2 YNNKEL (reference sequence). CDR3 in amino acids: CASSRAQVAGRTDTQYF. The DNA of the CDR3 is TGTGCCAGCAGCCGAGCACAAGTAGCGGGGCGCACAGATACGCAGTATTTT.

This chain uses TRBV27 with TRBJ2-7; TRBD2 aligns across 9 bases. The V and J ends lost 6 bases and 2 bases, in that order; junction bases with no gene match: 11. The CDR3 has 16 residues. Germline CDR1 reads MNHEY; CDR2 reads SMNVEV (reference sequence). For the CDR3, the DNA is TGTGCCAGCAGCCCTTACGGTAGCGGGGGAACCTACGAGCAGTACGTC. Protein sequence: CASSPYGSGGTYEQYV.

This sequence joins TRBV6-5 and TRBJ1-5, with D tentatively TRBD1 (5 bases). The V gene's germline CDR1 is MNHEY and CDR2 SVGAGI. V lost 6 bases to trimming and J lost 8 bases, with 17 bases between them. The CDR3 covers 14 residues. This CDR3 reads CASSPGEGRKPQHF. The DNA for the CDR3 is TGTGCCAGCAGCCCCGGGGAGGGGAGGAAGCCCCAGCATTTT.

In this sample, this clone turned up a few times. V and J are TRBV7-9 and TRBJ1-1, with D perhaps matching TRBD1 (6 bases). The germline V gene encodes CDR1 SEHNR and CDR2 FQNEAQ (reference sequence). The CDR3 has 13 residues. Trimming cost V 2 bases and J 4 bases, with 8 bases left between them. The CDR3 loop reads CASSLRGGTEAFF. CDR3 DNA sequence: TGTGCCAGCAGCTTAAGAGGGGGCACTGAAGCTTTCTTT.

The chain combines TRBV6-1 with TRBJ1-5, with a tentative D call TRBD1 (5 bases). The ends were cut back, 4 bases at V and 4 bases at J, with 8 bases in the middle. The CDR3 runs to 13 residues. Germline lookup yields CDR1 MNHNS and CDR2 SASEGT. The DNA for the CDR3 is TGTGCCAGCAGTGGTGACAGAAATCAGCCCCAGCATTTT. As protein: CASSGDRNQPQHF.

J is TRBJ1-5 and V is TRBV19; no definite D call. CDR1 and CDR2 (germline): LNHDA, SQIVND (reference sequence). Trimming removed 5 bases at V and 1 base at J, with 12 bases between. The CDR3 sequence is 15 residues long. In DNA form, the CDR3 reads TGTGCCAGTAGTGATCCAGGTGGCAGCAATCAGCCCCAGCATTTT. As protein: CASSDPGGSNQPQHF. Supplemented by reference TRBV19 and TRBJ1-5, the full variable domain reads DGGITQSPKYLFRKEGQNVTLSCEQNLNHDAMYWYRQDPGQGLRLIYYSQIVNDFQKGDIAEGYSVSREKKESFPLTVTSAQKNPTAFYLCASSDPGGSNQPQHFGDGTRLSIL.

The CDR3 is CASSLVPGGGNTQYF. CDR3 nucleotide sequence: TGTGCCAGCAGCTTAGTCCCAGGGGGTGGAAATACGCAGTATTTT. The chain combines TRBV7-2 with TRBJ2-3; 7 bases fit TRBD1. The CDR3 is 15 amino acids. CDR1 and CDR2 (germline): SGHTA, FQGNSA. J gave up 7 bases and V 1 base, and 8 bases lay outside the gene matches.

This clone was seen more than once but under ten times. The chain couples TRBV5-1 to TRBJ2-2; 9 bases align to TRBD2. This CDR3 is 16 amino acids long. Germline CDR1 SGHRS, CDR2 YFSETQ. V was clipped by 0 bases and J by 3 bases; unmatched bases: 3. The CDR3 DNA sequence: TGCGCCAGCAGCTTGGTTAGCGGGGGTTACACCGGGGAGCTGTTTTTT. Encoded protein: CASSLVSGGYTGELFF. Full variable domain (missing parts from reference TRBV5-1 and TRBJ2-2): KAGVTQTPRYLIKTRGQQVTLSCSPISGHRSVSWYQQTPGQGLQFLFEYFSETQRNKGNFPGRFSGRQFSNSRSEMNVSTLELGDSALYLCASSLVSGGYTGELFFGEGSRLTVL.

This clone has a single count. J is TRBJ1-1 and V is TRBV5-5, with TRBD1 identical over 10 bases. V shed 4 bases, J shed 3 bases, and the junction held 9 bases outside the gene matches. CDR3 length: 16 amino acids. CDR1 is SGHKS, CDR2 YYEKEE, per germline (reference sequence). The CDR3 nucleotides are TGTGCCAGCAGCCGGACAGGGGGTAATTTCGACACTGAAGCTTTCTTT. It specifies CASSRTGGNFDTEAFF.

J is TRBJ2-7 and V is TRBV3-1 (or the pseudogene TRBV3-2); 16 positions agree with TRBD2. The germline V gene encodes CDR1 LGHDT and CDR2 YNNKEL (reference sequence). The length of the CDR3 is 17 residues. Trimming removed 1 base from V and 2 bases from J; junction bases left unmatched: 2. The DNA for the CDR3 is TGTGCCAGCAGCCAAGTCGGGACTAGCGGGGGGGCCTACGAGCAGTACGTC. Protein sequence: CASSQVGTSGGAYEQYV.